The next 25 T cell receptor beta chains were all read from a single sample in a study of siplizumab effects on memory and regulatory T cells. TCRdb's copy holds only in-frame clones and misses some; the assay was immunoSEQ multiplex PCR. The profile shows about 110,000 clones, approximately 90% of them singletons. Sequencing was performed on Tregs sorted from blood. The receptors derive from a human donor in good health.

This clone has just one count. The rearrangement links TRBV5-1 to TRBJ1-4; TRBD1 matches at 8 bases. Germline assignment: CDR1 SGHRS and CDR2 YFSETQ. V trimming: 4 bases; J trimming: 8 bases; junction bases outside the gene matches: 10. CDR3 length equals 15 residues. The CDR3 is CASSPTDRVREKLFF. In DNA form, the CDR3 reads TGCGCCAGCAGCCCCACGGACAGGGTGCGGGAAAAACTGTTTTTT.

The chain has TRBV19 and TRBJ1-2, with D tentatively TRBD1 (5 bases). CDR1 and CDR2 from the germline V gene are LNHDA and SQIVND (reference sequence). This CDR3 spans 13 amino acids. V was pared by 6 bases and J by 6 bases, with 14 bases between. The CDR3 coding sequence is TGTGCCAGTAGCCCAGAGGGGAGGGATGGCTACACCTTC. This gives the protein CASSPEGRDGYTF.

The chain combines TRBV18 with TRBJ2-5; D possibly corresponds to TRBD1 (5 bases). Trimming pared 2 bases from V and 4 bases from J, leaving 8 bases between. The CDR3 is 13 amino acids. Germline loops: CDR1 KGHSH, CDR2 LQKENI. CDR3 amino acids: CASSPGRVETQYF. Here the CDR3 DNA reads TGTGCCAGCTCACCAGGCAGGGTAGAGACCCAGTACTTC.

With regard to this clone: The sample carries other DNA sequences with the same CDR3. This sequence joins TRBV20-1 and TRBJ2-7; the D gene is possibly TRBD2 (5 bases). The germline V gene encodes CDR1 DFQATT and CDR2 SNEGSKA (reference sequence). V was trimmed by 3 bases and J by 3 bases, leaving 6 bases between them. The CDR3 extends over 11 amino acids. The CDR3 DNA reads TGCAGTGCTAGCGGAGGCTACGAGCAGTACTTC. Translated: CSASGGYEQYF.

The V call is TRBV6-1, the J call TRBJ1-1; unclear D gene. The germline V gene has CDR1 MNHNS and CDR2 SASEGT. Between the trimmed V and J ends, which lost 4 bases and 5 bases, there was a span of 11 bases. This CDR3 is 13 amino acids long. CDR3 in DNA: TGTGCCAGCAGTGGGACGGCGATTACTGAAGCTTTCTTT. Translation gives CASSGTAITEAFF.

The chain combines TRBV5-1 with TRBJ2-5; D not certain. The V end was cut by 2 bases, the J end by 1 base, with 6 bases between. The germline V gene encodes CDR1 SGHRS and CDR2 YFSETQ. This CDR3 region has 13 residues. CDR3 DNA: TGCGCCAGCAGCTTACAGCTCCAAGAGACCCAGTACTTC. Protein: CASSLQLQETQYF.

V usage is TRBV2 and J usage is TRBJ2-1; the D gene is possibly TRBD2 (5 bases). Germline values: CDR1 SNHLY, CDR2 FYNNEI. Trimming removed 4 bases at V and 7 bases at J, with 23 bases between. The CDR3 runs 17 residues. This chain's CDR3 is CASSGMVGRRYGNEQFF. CDR3 sequence (DNA): TGTGCCAGCAGTGGTATGGTGGGGAGACGGTACGGGAATGAGCAGTTCTTC.

V and J are TRBV7-2 and TRBJ1-4; perhaps TRBD1 as D (5 bases). Germline V gene sequence: CDR1 SGHTA, CDR2 FQGNSA. Trimming shortened V by 5 bases and J by 4 bases, and 8 bases separated the two germline ends. The CDR3 is 13 amino acids. The CDR3 region has the DNA TGTGCCAGCAGCCTACAGGTTAATGAAAAACTGTTTTTT. Amino acids: CASSLQVNEKLFF. Using reference TRBV7-2 and TRBJ1-4 for the parts outside the CDR3, the full variable domain is GAGVSQSPSNKVTEKGKDVELRCDPISGHTALYWYRQSLGQGLEFLIYFQGNSAPDKSGLPSDRFSAERTGGSVSTLTIQRTQQEDSAVYLCASSLQVNEKLFFGSGTQLSVL.

The CDR3 nucleotides read TGTGCCAGCAGTGGGGGACAGGGTCGTAATTACACCTTC. It is translated as CASSGGQGRNYTF. V and J are TRBV2 and TRBJ1-2; TRBD1 matches 9 bases. Germline lookup yields CDR1 SNHLY and CDR2 FYNNEI. The CDR3 covers 13 residues. V dropped 4 bases and J dropped 11; count of bases not matched to a gene: 8.

This chain links TRBV7-9 with TRBJ2-1; D is perhaps TRBD2 (6 bases). CDR1 is SEHNR and CDR2 is FQNEAQ in the germline V gene (reference sequence). This CDR3 region has 15 residues. Trimming removed 6 bases at V and 9 bases at J, with 21 bases between. DNA of the CDR3: TGTGCCAGCAGAACGGGGGATCACTTTACAGTTGAGCAGTTCTTC. Its protein is CASRTGDHFTVEQFF. The full variable domain, its missing parts supplied by reference TRBV7-9 and TRBJ2-1, is DTGVSQNPRHKITKRGQNVTFRCDPISEHNRLYWYRQTLGQGPEFLTYFQNEAQLEKSRLLSDRFSAERPKGSFSTLEIQRTEQGDSAMYLCASRTGDHFTVEQFFGPGTRLTVL.

The chain employs TRBV19 and TRBJ2-2; D is uncertain. Germline lookup yields CDR1 LNHDA and CDR2 SQIVND (reference sequence). The V and J ends lost 5 bases and 3 bases respectively, with 10 bases between them. This CDR3 comprises 14 residues. The CDR3 sequence: CASSRVGDTGELFF. The CDR3, as DNA: TGTGCCAGTAGTCGGGTGGGTGACACCGGGGAGCTGTTTTTT. Combining the CDR3 with reference TRBV19 and TRBJ2-2 gives the whole variable domain DGGITQSPKYLFRKEGQNVTLSCEQNLNHDAMYWYRQDPGQGLRLIYYSQIVNDFQKGDIAEGYSVSREKKESFPLTVTSAQKNPTAFYLCASSRVGDTGELFFGEGSRLTVL.

The chain links TRBV20-1 to TRBJ2-5; no reliable D call. V was cut by 6 bases and J by 2 bases, with 7 bases left in between. Germline V gene data show CDR1 as DFQATT and CDR2 as SNEGSKA (reference sequence). CDR3 length: 11 residues. The CDR3 DNA reads TGCAGTGCCCTTGCTCAAGAGACCCAGTACTTC. This gives the protein CSALAQETQYF.

In its sample, this clone was seen once. This chain joins TRBV18 and TRBJ2-3; D call uncertain. Per germline, CDR1 KGHSH and CDR2 LQKENI. V dropped 5 bases and J dropped 4 bases, with 4 bases sitting between them. CDR3 length: 11 amino acids. The CDR3: CASSGSDTQYF. CDR3 in DNA: TGTGCCAGCTCAGGATCAGATACGCAGTATTTT.

Here the CDR3 DNA reads TGTGCCAGCAGCTTCCTAGCGGGAGTCTCCTACAATGAGCAGTTCTTC. Residues: CASSFLAGVSYNEQFF. The rearrangement joins TRBV7-9 to TRBJ2-1; 10 bases map to TRBD2. The germline gives CDR1 SEHNR, CDR2 FQNEAQ (reference sequence). The CDR3 is 16 residues long. V lost 3 bases to trimming and J lost 0 bases; unmatched junction nucleotides: 2.

This sequence joins TRBV2 and TRBJ1-5; possible D gene TRBD1, 6 bases. CDR3 size: 14 residues. The V and J ends lost 6 bases and 6 bases respectively, with 15 bases between them. Germline CDR1 is SNHLY and CDR2 is FYNNEI. Here the CDR3 reads CASRRQGPPQPQHF. CDR3 in DNA: TGTGCCAGCAGGAGGCAGGGGCCCCCTCAGCCCCAGCATTTT.

This clone has only a few counts. The rearrangement links TRBV6-5 to TRBJ1-6; D is uncertain. This CDR3 has 14 amino acids. The germline gives CDR1 MNHEY, CDR2 SVGAGI. With 7 bases removed from V and 9 bases from J, the gap between germline ends came to 16 bases. CDR3 DNA: TGTGCCAGCACCTTACAGACGGGCCGTTCACCCCTCCACTTT. This sequence encodes CASTLQTGRSPLHF.

This clone was seen just once. The rearrangement uses TRBV6-5 and TRBJ2-7, with D uncertain. Per the germline V gene, CDR1 is MNHEY and CDR2 is SVGAGI. V was cut by 2 bases and J by 3 bases, with 8 bases left in between. The CDR3 contains 13 residues. The CDR3 sequence is CASSYRSGYEQYF. The CDR3 DNA reads TGTGCCAGCAGTTACCGGTCGGGCTACGAGCAGTACTTC.

CDR3 coding DNA: TGTGCCAGCAGCCCCACAGGGCGGACTGAAGCTTTCTTT. This encodes CASSPTGRTEAFF. The chain links TRBV5-4 to TRBJ1-1; D may be TRBD1 (6 bases). CDR1 is SGHNT, CDR2 YYREEE, per germline (reference sequence). This CDR3 comprises 13 residues. Trimming took 4 bases from V and 5 from J, leaving 12 bases between them.

This chain connects TRBV30 to TRBJ1-2; possibly TRBD1 for D (5 bases). Trimming removed 2 bases from V and 8 bases from J, with 15 bases in between. The CDR3 contains 13 residues. Germline CDR1 GTSNPN, CDR2 SVGIG (reference sequence). DNA for the CDR3: TGTGCCTGGAGTCCAGGGCTGGTAGTCGGCTACACCTTC. Translating it yields CAWSPGLVVGYTF.

V gene TRBV7-2 combines with J gene TRBJ2-7; 8 bases line up with TRBD2. Per the germline V gene, CDR1 is SGHTA and CDR2 is FQGNSA. The CDR3 sequence is 15 residues long. The junction had 12 bases not matched to a gene; V was cut back by 5 bases and J by 6 bases. The CDR3 region has the DNA TGTGCCAGCAGCCCCCCCGGGACTAGAGACTCCGAGCAGTACTTC. This encodes CASSPPGTRDSEQYF.

For this clone: At one of its ends the junction is not consistent with the germline gene, which may arise from a read error. The chain is built from TRBV7-7 and TRBJ2-1; D is possibly TRBD2 (5 bases). This CDR3 contains 15 residues. Per germline, CDR1 SSHAT and CDR2 FNYEAQ (reference sequence). This chain's CDR3 is CASSLDQRTGDEQFF. The CDR3 DNA sequence: TGTGCTAGCAGCTTAGACCAACGAACCGGGGATGAGCAGTTCTTC.

The rearrangement joins TRBV5-1 to TRBJ2-6; D gene ambiguous. The CDR3 extends over 13 amino acids. The germline CDR1 and CDR2 sequences are SGHRS and YFSETQ. Trimming cost V 4 bases and J 2 bases, with 4 bases left between them. The CDR3 DNA reads TGCGCCAGCAGCCCCCCTGGGGCCAACGTCCTGACTTTC. Its translation is CASSPPGANVLTF.

The chain links TRBV29-1 to TRBJ1-2; 7 bases agree with TRBD1. Trimming cost V 4 bases and J 2 bases; bases outside gene matches: 7. Germline CDR1 SQVTM, CDR2 ANQGSEA. The CDR3 contains 14 residues. CDR3 sequence reads: CSVGAEQGNYGYTF. As DNA, the CDR3 is TGCAGCGTTGGTGCCGAACAGGGGAACTATGGCTACACCTTC.

This CDR3 reads CASSPRGLAAGRDTQYF. CDR3 nucleotide sequence: TGTGCCAGCAGTCCACGGGGACTAGCGGCCGGAAGGGATACGCAGTATTTT. This chain joins TRBV27 and TRBJ2-3, with 11 bases fitting TRBD2. The trim removed 5 bases at V and 6 bases at J, leaving 13 bases unmatched. Germline assignment: CDR1 MNHEY and CDR2 SMNVEV (reference sequence). The CDR3 runs 17 residues.

The chain has TRBV11-2 and TRBJ2-3; TRBD2 matches 14 bases. This CDR3 has 13 amino acids. Germline V gene lookup returns CDR1 SGHAT and CDR2 FQNNGV. V was pared by 11 bases and J by 5 bases, with 3 bases of the junction left unmatched. CDR3 loop: CAAGTSGGDTQYF. CDR3 nucleotides: TGTGCCGCCGGGACTAGCGGGGGAGATACGCAGTATTTT. Using reference TRBV11-2 and TRBJ2-3 for the parts outside the CDR3, the full variable domain is EAGVAQSPRYKIIEKRQSVAFWCNPISGHATLYWYQQILGQGPKLLIQFQNNGVVDDSQLPKDRFSAERLKGVDSTLKIQPAKLEDSAVYLCAAGTSGGDTQYFGPGTRLTVL.